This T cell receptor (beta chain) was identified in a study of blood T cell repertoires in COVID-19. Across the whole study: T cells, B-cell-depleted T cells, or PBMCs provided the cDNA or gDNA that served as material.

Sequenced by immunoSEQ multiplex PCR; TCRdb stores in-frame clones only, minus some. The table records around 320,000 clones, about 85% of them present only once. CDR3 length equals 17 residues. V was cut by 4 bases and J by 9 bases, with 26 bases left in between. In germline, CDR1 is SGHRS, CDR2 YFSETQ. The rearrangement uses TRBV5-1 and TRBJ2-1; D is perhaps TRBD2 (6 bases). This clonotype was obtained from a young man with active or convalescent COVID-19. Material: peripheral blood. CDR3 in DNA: TGCGCCAGCAGCATTAAACTAGCAGTCACCTCTCTAGGTGAGCAGTTCTTC. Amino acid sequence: CASSIKLAVTSLGEQFF.